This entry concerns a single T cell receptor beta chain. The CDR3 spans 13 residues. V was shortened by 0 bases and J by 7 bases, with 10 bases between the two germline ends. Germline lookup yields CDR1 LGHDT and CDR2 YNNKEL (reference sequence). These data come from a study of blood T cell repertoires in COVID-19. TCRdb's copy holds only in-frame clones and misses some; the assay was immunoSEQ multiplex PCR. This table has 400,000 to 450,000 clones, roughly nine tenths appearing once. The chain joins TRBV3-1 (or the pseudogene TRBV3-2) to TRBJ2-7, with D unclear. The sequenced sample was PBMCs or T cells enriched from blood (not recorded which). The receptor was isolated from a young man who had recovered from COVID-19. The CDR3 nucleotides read TGTGCCAGCAGCCAAGATCCCCAGACAGAGCAGTACTTC. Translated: CASSQDPQTEQYF.